The 10 T cell receptor beta chains below were found in one sample sequenced in a study of blood T cells in healthy people across ages. A second about 7 to 12 cycle PCR used barcoded and J-beta primers. TCRdb re-analysed the 5' RACE reads in MiXCR, keeping a single row per CDR3 protein. This table has hundreds of thousands of distinct CDR3 sequences, 29% appearing once. The sequencing sample was made of blood. These receptors originate from an elderly woman in good health.

On this clonotype itself: A clone one base away is much larger, so this may be a read error. The chain recombines TRBV20-1 with TRBJ1-5, with D tentatively TRBD1 (6 bases). Germline CDR1 reads DFQATT; CDR2 reads SNEGSKA (reference sequence). The V and J ends lost 6 bases and 9 bases respectively, with 18 bases between them. CDR3 size: 13 residues. The CDR3 spells CSARRGAGRPQHF. CDR3 DNA sequence: TGCAGTGCCCGAAGGGGGGCAGGGCGGCCCCAGCATTTT.

This clonotype was detected ten times or more. The gene calls are TRBV6-2 or TRBV6-3 and TRBJ2-5; D unclear. Germline V gene lookup returns CDR1 MNHEY and CDR2 SVGEGT. This CDR3 has 13 amino acids. V was cut by 6 bases and J by 1 base, with 9 bases left in between. The CDR3: CASRGSSQETQYF. Written as DNA, the CDR3 is TGTGCCAGCAGGGGGTCTTCCCAAGAGACCCAGTACTTC.

This clonotype was counted a few times. Being one base from a much bigger clone, this may be a read error. The J gene is TRBJ2-7, the V gene TRBV7-2; D not certain. The CDR3 extends over 13 amino acids. Germline V gene sequence: CDR1 SGHTA, CDR2 FQGNSA. V shed 0 bases and J shed 10 bases, with 13 bases lying between them. CDR3 residues: CASSLAGNSPQYF. DNA for the CDR3: TGTGCCAGCAGCTTAGCGGGTAATAGTCCCCAGTACTTC.

In its sample, this clonotype was seen a few times. J is TRBJ1-5 and V is TRBV30, with 8 bases identical to TRBD1. The J segment lost 1 base and the V segment lost 3 bases, leaving 5 bases of the junction unmatched. CDR3 length: 15 residues. Germline V gives CDR1 GTSNPN, CDR2 SVGIG (reference sequence). Here the CDR3 DNA reads TGTGCCTGGAGCGGTAACAGGGGGAGCAATCAGCCCCAGCATTTT. As protein: CAWSGNRGSNQPQHF.

The chain employs TRBV4-1 and TRBJ1-1; a weak D match, TRBD1 (6 bases). This CDR3 is built from 15 residues. V lost 4 bases and J lost 5, with 17 bases in between. Germline CDR1 MGHRA, CDR2 YSYEKL. The CDR3, as DNA: TGCGCCAGCAGCCCCAACACGGGGGGGCGGACTGAAGCTTTCTTT. Translating gives CASSPNTGGRTEAFF.

This clonotype was seen at least ten times. V is TRBV29-1 and J is TRBJ2-1; a weak D match, TRBD1 (6 bases). From germline, CDR1 is SQVTM and CDR2 ANQGSEA. The CDR3 covers 12 residues. The germline V and J ends were trimmed by 3 bases and 3 bases, with 6 bases remaining between them. The CDR3 DNA follows: TGCAGCGTTGACAGGGGCTACAATGAGCAGTTCTTC. This encodes CSVDRGYNEQFF.

As concerns this clonotype: Just one base apart from a much larger clone, this may be a read error. The genes are TRBV7-2 and TRBJ2-1, with a weak D call TRBD2 (5 bases). The CDR3 length is 14 residues. Germline V gene data show CDR1 as SGHTA and CDR2 as FQGNSA. Trimming stripped 3 bases from V and 7 bases from J, with 13 bases between. The CDR3 DNA is TGTGCCAGCAGCTTCATACAGCGGAGAAATGAGCAGTTCTTC. Translated, it gives CASSFIQRRNEQFF.

This clonotype was detected ten times or more. V gene TRBV6-5 combines with J gene TRBJ1-1, with 9 bases that match TRBD1. V shed 5 bases, J shed 7 bases, and the junction held 14 bases outside the gene matches. The CDR3 length is 16 residues. Per germline, CDR1 MNHEY and CDR2 SVGAGI. CDR3 in amino acids: CASSTGQGLGWGEAFF. In DNA, the CDR3 is TGTGCCAGCAGTACGGGACAGGGTTTGGGGTGGGGTGAAGCTTTCTTT.

Comment on this clonotype: At one boundary the junction diverges from the germline segment, which might be a read error. For the CDR3, the DNA is TGCGCCAGCAGCTTGTCCTGGGGGGAGAAGAACACTAAAGCTTTCTTT. Its protein is CASSLSWGEKNTKAFF. The rearrangement uses TRBV5-1 and TRBJ1-1; D is perhaps TRBD1 (5 bases). Per germline, CDR1 SGHRS and CDR2 YFSETQ. The CDR3 length is 16 residues. Complete variable domain (other parts from reference TRBV5-1 and TRBJ1-1): KAGVTQTPRYLIKTRGQQVTLSCSPISGHRSVSWYQQTPGQGLQFLFEYFSETQRNKGNFPGRFSGRQFSNSRSEMNVSTLELGDSALYLCASSLSWGEKNTKAFFGQGTRLTVV.

The table lists this clonotype with a count of one. V and J are TRBV6-6 and TRBJ2-3; D not resolved. The CDR3 covers 17 residues. The ends were cut back, 4 bases at V and 12 bases at J, with 29 bases in the middle. From germline, CDR1 is MNHNY and CDR2 SVGAGI (reference sequence). Here the CDR3 DNA reads TGTGCCAGCAGTTCCCCTCCGCCCTTCCCAAAACCGGATATACAGTATTTT. Translation: CASSSPPPFPKPDIQYF.